The next 13 T cell receptor beta chains were all read from a single sample in a study of T cells in Graves' hyperthyroidism and ophthalmopathy. It was RNA transcripts that yielded the amplified TCR beta CDR3 regions. When the TCR CDR3 underwent first-round RT-PCR, the HTBI primer set was used. TCRdb re-called the multiplex PCR reads through MiXCR, storing one row per CDR3 protein. The sample has hundreds of thousands of distinct CDR3 sequences, about two fifths seen once. The specimen was blood. The receptors were gathered from a man younger than 35 with Graves' hyperthyroidism.

This clonotype occurred many times. The V gene is TRBV15, the J gene TRBJ2-7; TRBD2 is a possible D gene (6 bases). This CDR3 is 14 amino acids long. Looked up from germline, CDR1 is LNHNV and CDR2 is YYDKDF (reference sequence). V was clipped by 3 bases and J by 3 bases, with 12 bases between them. This chain's CDR3 is CATSSAGPSYEQYF. The DNA of the CDR3 is TGTGCCACCAGCAGCGCGGGGCCCAGCTACGAGCAGTACTTC.

Points on this clonotype: This could be a read error, since a much larger clone is one nucleotide away. The J gene is TRBJ1-5, the V gene TRBV7-9; D might be TRBD1 (6 bases). Germline-derived CDR1 and CDR2 are SEHNR and FQNEAQ (reference sequence). CDR3 length equals 14 residues. CDR3 in DNA: TGTACCAGCAGCTCCTACGACAGGAATCAGCCCCAGCATTTT. Amino acid sequence: CTSSSYDRNQPQHF.

The rearrangement links TRBV2 to TRBJ1-1, with a tentative D call TRBD1 (5 bases). This CDR3 is built from 11 residues. CDR1 is SNHLY and CDR2 is FYNNEI in the germline V gene. V was shortened by 10 bases and J by 5 bases, with 11 bases between the two germline ends. The CDR3 protein is CAIGGRTEAFF. CDR3 nucleotides: TGTGCCATCGGGGGGAGGACTGAAGCTTTCTTT.

Ten or more counts support this clonotype. The V and J genes are TRBV5-1 and TRBJ1-6; D might be TRBD1 (5 bases). Deletions cut 3 bases from V and 7 bases from J, with 11 bases between. Germline-derived CDR1 and CDR2 are SGHRS and YFSETQ. This CDR3 is 14 amino acids long. The CDR3 DNA sequence: TGCGCCAGCAGCTCCGGGACTTCCAATTCACCCCTCCACTTT. It encodes CASSSGTSNSPLHF.

With regard to this clonotype: It may be a read error: a sequence one base away is much more abundant. V is TRBV10-3 and J is TRBJ2-7; D gene uncertain. The CDR3 consists of 13 residues. With 11 bases removed from V and 5 bases from J, the gap between germline ends came to 19 bases. From germline, CDR1 is ENHRY and CDR2 SYGVKD. In nucleotides, the CDR3 is TGTGCCTCGGCCGTGGTAGATACCAACGAGCAGTACTTC. This gives the protein CASAVVDTNEQYF.

The J gene is TRBJ1-2, the V gene TRBV2; unclear D gene. The germline CDR1 and CDR2 sequences are SNHLY and FYNNEI. The CDR3 has 16 amino acids. Trimming took 4 bases from V and 5 from J, leaving 20 bases between them. This CDR3 is CASSVRSRERGYGYTF. As DNA, the CDR3 is TGTGCCAGCAGTGTACGATCCCGGGAGCGAGGGTATGGCTACACCTTC.

V gene TRBV20-1 combines with J gene TRBJ1-2, with 8 bases lining up with TRBD1. Germline CDR1 and CDR2: DFQATT and SNEGSKA (reference sequence). V lost 5 bases to trimming and J lost 6 bases; unmatched junction nucleotides: 8. The CDR3 spans 13 residues. The CDR3 region is CSAGVPGQDGYTF. In nucleotides, the CDR3 is TGCAGTGCTGGGGTACCGGGACAGGATGGCTACACCTTC.

There are many counts of this clonotype. The chain has TRBV20-1 and TRBJ1-6; the D is unclear. This CDR3 spans 13 amino acids. Per the germline V gene, CDR1 is DFQATT and CDR2 is SNEGSKA (reference sequence). V dropped 4 bases and J dropped 8 bases, with 12 bases sitting between them. The CDR3 region has the DNA TGCAGTGCTAACGGTCAGCTGGATTCACCCCTCCACTTT. Protein: CSANGQLDSPLHF.

The rearrangement joins TRBV9 to TRBJ2-2; 7 nucleotides align to TRBD2. CDR3 length: 16 amino acids. Per the germline V gene, CDR1 is SGDLS and CDR2 is YYNGEE. J gave up 2 bases and V 0 bases, and 4 bases lay outside the gene matches. The CDR3 sequence is CASSVGAGRNTGELFF. The CDR3 DNA reads TGTGCCAGCAGCGTAGGAGCGGGAAGAAACACCGGGGAGCTGTTTTTT.

The genes are TRBV7-3 and TRBJ1-2; 7 nucleotides align to TRBD1. The V gene end was trimmed by 8 bases and the J gene end by 3 bases; junction bases not matched to a gene: 6. The CDR3 sequence is 13 residues long. CDR1 SGHTA and CDR2 FQGTGA come from the germline V gene. The CDR3 region is CASSRGLHYGYTF. The CDR3 DNA reads TGTGCCAGCTCGAGGGGGCTCCACTATGGCTACACCTTC.

In the case of this clonotype: Germline and junction disagree at one end, which may indicate a read error. This chain joins TRBV10-1 and TRBJ2-7; perhaps TRBD2 as D (5 bases). CDR1 is WNHNN and CDR2 is SYGVQD in the germline V gene (reference sequence). The CDR3 runs 14 residues. The CDR3 nucleotides are TGCGCCGGCAGTGAGTCGACTCCCCCGGGGGAGCAGTACTTC. This sequence encodes CAGSESTPPGEQYF.

This clonotype was recorded a few times. V usage is TRBV12-3 or TRBV12-4 and J usage is TRBJ2-2; TRBD2 agrees at 12 bases. Trimming at V came to 9 bases and at J to 4 bases, leaving 6 bases not matched to a gene. CDR3 length equals 15 residues. The DNA of the CDR3 is TGTGCCAGTTCCGGACTAGCGGGATCCACCGGGGAGCTGTTTTTT. Translated: CASSGLAGSTGELFF.

The genes are TRBV29-1 and TRBJ2-2; 7 bases align to TRBD2. CDR3 length: 15 amino acids. Trimming removed 0 bases from V and 5 bases from J; junction bases left unmatched: 6. The V gene's germline CDR1 is SQVTM and CDR2 ANQGSEA. This chain's CDR3 is CSVEDGGVGTGELFF. The CDR3 DNA sequence: TGCAGCGTTGAAGATGGGGGGGTGGGGACCGGGGAGCTGTTTTTT.